Listed here are 20 T cell receptor beta chains from one sample, sequenced in a study of T cells in Graves' hyperthyroidism and ophthalmopathy. Authors of the study amplified TCR beta CDR3 regions from RNA transcripts. The TCR CDR3 first-round RT-PCR relied on the HTBI primer set. MiXCR was run by TCRdb on the multiplex PCR reads, yielding one entry per CDR3 protein. The data hold a few hundred thousand distinct CDR3 sequences, with 15% to 18% observed a single time. Sequences were obtained from blood. The source is a woman in her late teens or twenties with Graves' hyperthyroidism that later progressed to Graves' ophthalmopathy.

This clonotype was detected many times. V gene TRBV7-6 combines with J gene TRBJ2-5; D possibly matches TRBD1 or TRBD2 (5 bases each). V was clipped by 5 bases and J by 5 bases, with 27 bases between them. From germline, CDR1 is SGHVS and CDR2 FNYEAQ. This CDR3 is 18 amino acids long. The CDR3 coding sequence is TGTGCCAGCAGCCCGTCCGGGACGGGCTTGGGCATGGGGGAGACCCAGTACTTC. Translating it yields CASSPSGTGLGMGETQYF.

In its sample, this clonotype was seen a few times. It may be a read error: a sequence one base away is much more abundant. J is TRBJ1-2 and V is TRBV28; 7 bases line up with TRBD1. This CDR3 spans 12 amino acids. Germline V gene lookup returns CDR1 MDHEN and CDR2 SYDVKM. The CDR3 is CACSGTADGYTF. The CDR3 nucleotides are TGTGCCTGCAGCGGGACAGCCGATGGCTACACCTTC.

With respect to this clonotype: This clone may be a read error of a much larger clone one base away. The chain has TRBV11-2 and TRBJ2-3; perhaps TRBD2 as D (6 bases). The germline CDR1 and CDR2 sequences are SGHAT and FQNNGV. The CDR3 spans 15 residues. V gave up 5 bases and J gave up 2 bases, with 14 bases separating them. The CDR3 DNA sequence: TGTGCCAGCAGCGCGAGGGCGGGGCCCACAGATACGCAGTATTTT. The encoded protein is CASSARAGPTDTQYF.

The gene calls are TRBV6-2 or TRBV6-3 and TRBJ2-4; D tentatively fits TRBD1 or TRBD2 (5 bases each). This CDR3 spans 18 amino acids. Trimming removed 6 bases at V and 1 base at J, with 22 bases between. In germline, CDR1 is MNHEY, CDR2 SVGEGT. Here the CDR3 reads CASSETGRGSTAKNIQYF. DNA of the CDR3: TGTGCCAGCAGCGAAACGGGACGGGGATCTACGGCCAAAAACATTCAGTACTTC.

This clonotype was picked up many times. The V and J genes are TRBV18 and TRBJ2-7; D call uncertain. The V end was cut by 3 bases, the J end by 2 bases, with 8 bases between. The length of the CDR3 is 13 residues. Looked up from germline, CDR1 is KGHSH and CDR2 is LQKENI. Here the CDR3 reads CASSPLPAYEQYF. For the CDR3, the DNA is TGTGCCAGCTCACCTCTACCAGCCTACGAGCAGTACTTC. The variable domain in full, completed from reference TRBV18 and TRBJ2-7, reads NAGVMQNPRHLVRRRGQEARLRCSPMKGHSHVYWYRQLPEEGLKFMVYLQKENIIDESGMPKERFSAEFPKEGPSILRIQQVVRGDSAAYFCASSPLPAYEQYFGPGTRLTVT.

At least ten counts were recorded for this clonotype. The chain joins TRBV18 to TRBJ2-7; D gene uncertain. Germline lookup yields CDR1 KGHSH and CDR2 LQKENI. Trimming removed 4 bases at V and 1 base at J, with 17 bases between. This CDR3 region has 16 residues. CDR3 sequence reads: CASSRLYLPTSYEQYF. The CDR3 nucleotides are TGTGCCAGCTCACGTCTCTACTTGCCAACTTCCTACGAGCAGTACTTC.

This clonotype was counted between two and nine times. The V gene is TRBV28, the J gene TRBJ2-1; unclear D gene. The germline V gene encodes CDR1 MDHEN and CDR2 SYDVKM. V was trimmed by 3 bases and J by 6 bases, leaving 18 bases between them. The length of the CDR3 is 16 residues. CDR3 nucleotides: TGTGCCAGCAGTTTGGAACTCGAGACGGTCCCCAATGAGCAGTTCTTC. Amino acid sequence: CASSLELETVPNEQFF.

This clonotype was counted only a few times. J is TRBJ2-2 and V is TRBV7-9; maybe TRBD1 (6 bases). Germline assignment: CDR1 SEHNR and CDR2 FQNEAQ (reference sequence). The V gene lost 4 bases and the J gene lost 9 bases, with 18 bases spanning the gap. CDR3 length: 15 residues. The DNA of the CDR3 is TGTGCCAGCAGCTCAGCCTTGGACAGCCGCTGGGAGCTGTTTTTT. This sequence encodes CASSSALDSRWELFF.

Many counts were recorded for this clonotype. The gene calls are TRBV12-3 or TRBV12-4 and TRBJ2-3; 7 nucleotides align to TRBD1. V lost 1 base, J lost 4 bases, and 5 bases stayed unmatched. This CDR3 spans 15 amino acids. CDR3 region: CASSLGSGGADTQYF. DNA for the CDR3: TGTGCCAGCAGTTTAGGGTCAGGGGGAGCAGATACGCAGTATTTT.

At least ten counts were recorded for this clonotype. This rearrangement joins TRBV20-1 to TRBJ2-7; D might be TRBD1 (5 bases). CDR3 length: 11 amino acids. Germline CDR1 reads DFQATT; CDR2 reads SNEGSKA (reference sequence). CDR3 amino acids: CSVQASYEQYF. In DNA form, the CDR3 reads TGCAGCGTACAGGCCTCCTACGAGCAGTACTTC.

This clonotype was recorded at least ten times. V gene TRBV13 combines with J gene TRBJ1-6, with TRBD1 matching 9 bases. Per the germline V gene, CDR1 is PRHDT and CDR2 is FYEKMQ (reference sequence). The CDR3 contains 15 residues. Trimming took 5 bases from V and 7 from J; bases not matched to a gene: 6. CDR3 nucleotide sequence: TGTGCCAGCAGCCTCAACAGGGGGCAGAATTCACCCCTCCACTTT. Its protein is CASSLNRGQNSPLHF.

The sample holds a few counts of this clonotype. The gene calls are TRBV19 and TRBJ2-7; D gene unclear. The CDR3 is 14 amino acids. Deletions cut 4 bases from V and 0 bases from J, with 10 bases between. The germline V gene has CDR1 LNHDA and CDR2 SQIVND (reference sequence). The CDR3 is CASSKSAASYEQYF. As DNA, the CDR3 is TGTGCCAGTAGTAAATCGGCGGCCTCCTACGAGCAGTACTTC.

This clonotype was counted ten times or more. V gene TRBV7-9 combines with J gene TRBJ2-5; 7 bases map to TRBD2. This CDR3 has 15 amino acids. The V gene's germline CDR1 is SEHNR and CDR2 FQNEAQ (reference sequence). V shed 5 bases and J 2 bases; nucleotides not matched to a gene: 8. CDR3 bases: TGTGCCAGCAGCGCCCGCGGGGGAGGACAAGAGACCCAGTACTTC. It codes for CASSARGGGQETQYF.

As regards this clonotype: One base away lies a much larger clone, so this may be a sequencing read error. The chain carries TRBV18 and TRBJ2-3, with 9 positions matching TRBD1. CDR3 length: 14 amino acids. From germline, CDR1 is KGHSH and CDR2 LQKENI. Germline trimming cut 4 bases from V and 3 bases from J; bases unmatched to any gene: 2. Written as DNA, the CDR3 is TGTGCCAGCTCACGGACAGGGGTGACAGATACGCAGTATTTT. This codes for CASSRTGVTDTQYF. Full variable domain (rest looked up from reference TRBV18 and TRBJ2-3): NAGVMQNPRHLVRRRGQEARLRCSPMKGHSHVYWYRQLPEEGLKFMVYLQKENIIDESGMPKERFSAEFPKEGPSILRIQQVVRGDSAAYFCASSRTGVTDTQYFGPGTRLTVL.

This clonotype was detected many times. Here the CDR3 reads CASSYIAGGGTQYF. Here the CDR3 DNA reads TGTGCCAGCAGCTATATAGCGGGGGGGGGTACGCAGTATTTT. The chain uses TRBV7-2 and TRBJ2-3; 11 bases are a match to TRBD2. This CDR3 has 14 amino acids. Germline CDR1 reads SGHTA; CDR2 reads FQGNSA. The V and J ends lost 4 bases and 8 bases, in that order; junction bases with no gene match: 5.

This clonotype has at least ten counts. The V gene is TRBV11-2, the J gene TRBJ1-3, with D unresolved. CDR1 SGHAT and CDR2 FQNNGV come from the germline V gene. Trimming removed 1 base at V and 0 bases at J, with 7 bases between. The CDR3 length is 15 residues. The CDR3 loop is CASSLVWGSGNTIYF. The DNA of the CDR3 is TGTGCCAGCAGCTTAGTATGGGGCTCTGGAAACACCATATATTTT.

Concerning this clonotype itself: A much larger clonotype is one base distant, so this may be a read error. The CDR3 ends on some other residue instead of the conserved phenylalanine or tryptophan, so this is likely a read error. This chain joins TRBV20-1 and TRBJ1-1; 7 nucleotides line up with TRBD1. CDR1 and CDR2 from the germline V gene are DFQATT and SNEGSKA (reference sequence). CDR3 length: 12 amino acids. In DNA, the CDR3 is TGCAGAAAAGGGGGCCCTAACACTGAAGCTTTCCTT. It translates to CRKGGPNTEAFL.

There are many counts of this clonotype. V usage is TRBV3-1 and J usage is TRBJ2-2, with 8 bases identical to TRBD2. The CDR3 has 14 residues. V was pared by 2 bases and J by 10 bases, with 6 bases of the junction left unmatched. CDR1 and CDR2 (germline): LGHDT, YNNKEL (reference sequence). The CDR3 nucleotides are TGTGCCAGCAGCCAAATGGGCGGGAGGTCGGAGCTGTTTTTT. This gives the protein CASSQMGGRSELFF.

This clonotype was counted ten times or more. V usage is TRBV20-1 and J usage is TRBJ2-7, with D maybe TRBD2 (6 bases). V lost 3 bases and J 2 bases, leaving 17 bases between the germline ends. This CDR3 comprises 15 residues. Germline CDR1 is DFQATT and CDR2 is SNEGSKA (reference sequence). The CDR3 loop is CSASPLGGSPYEQYF. CDR3 DNA: TGCAGTGCTAGCCCCTTGGGGGGATCTCCCTACGAGCAGTACTTC.

This clonotype was detected ten times or more. This chain joins TRBV5-8 and TRBJ1-5; a weak D match, TRBD1 (5 bases). This CDR3 is built from 14 residues. The V end was cut by 4 bases, the J end by 3 bases, with 11 bases between. Germline V lookup: CDR1 SGHTS, CDR2 YDEGEE. CDR3 DNA sequence: TGTGCCAGCAGCGGCGGGGGGTACAATCAGCCCCAGCATTTT. Translating gives CASSGGGYNQPQHF.